This T cell receptor beta chain comes out of a study of blood T cell repertoires in COVID-19. Sequencing used immunoSEQ multiplex PCR; TCRdb keeps in-frame clones, though not all of them. Of about 180,000 clones listed, around 86% are singletons. Only a few counts were recorded for this clone. Trimming took 5 bases from V and 4 from J; bases not matched to a gene: 5. The CDR3 is made up of 15 amino acids. Germline V gene lookup returns CDR1 SGHTA and CDR2 FQGTGA. This receptor was obtained from a man aged 45-65 years with active or convalescent COVID-19. The rearrangement links TRBV7-3 to TRBJ2-2; 9 nucleotides align to TRBD1. Sequencing was performed on peripheral blood. The DNA of the CDR3 is TGTGCCAGCAGCCAGACAGGGGGAACCACCGGGGAGCTGTTTTTT. Translated: CASSQTGGTTGELFF.